The clone carrying this T cell receptor beta chain has at least ten counts. The data originate from a study of T-cell reconstitution after alpha-beta-depleted transplantation in children. Researchers prepared the TCRbeta library using unique molecular identifiers, the study reports. TCRdb analysed the PCR reads with MiXCR anew, one entry per CDR3 protein. The table includes over 150,000 distinct CDR3 sequences, roughly 6.8% detected once. Germline assignment: CDR1 SGHRS and CDR2 YFSETQ. The CDR3 sequence is 14 residues long. The ends were cut back, 0 bases at V and 1 base at J, with 7 bases in the middle.

Sequencing was performed on PBMCs from the stem cell graft donor, taken from the stem cell graft. The TCR was taken from a human donor who donated a stem cell graft to a child with Wiskott-Aldrich syndrome. The genes are TRBV5-1 and TRBJ1-1; no definite D call. The CDR3 here is CASSLARRNTEAFF. CDR3 coding DNA: TGCGCCAGCAGCTTGGCCCGCCGGAACACTGAAGCTTTCTTT.